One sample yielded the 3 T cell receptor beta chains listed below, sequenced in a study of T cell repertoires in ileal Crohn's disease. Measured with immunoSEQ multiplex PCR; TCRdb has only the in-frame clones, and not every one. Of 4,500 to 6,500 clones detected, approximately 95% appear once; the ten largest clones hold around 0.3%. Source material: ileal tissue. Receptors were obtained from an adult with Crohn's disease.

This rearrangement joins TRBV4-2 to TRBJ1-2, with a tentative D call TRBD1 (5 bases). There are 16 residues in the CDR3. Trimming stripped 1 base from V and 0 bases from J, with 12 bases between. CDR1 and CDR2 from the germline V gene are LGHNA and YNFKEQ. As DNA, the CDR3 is TGTGCCAGCAGCCAAGCTTCAGGGCGAGCTAACTATGGCTACACCTTC. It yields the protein CASSQASGRANYGYTF.

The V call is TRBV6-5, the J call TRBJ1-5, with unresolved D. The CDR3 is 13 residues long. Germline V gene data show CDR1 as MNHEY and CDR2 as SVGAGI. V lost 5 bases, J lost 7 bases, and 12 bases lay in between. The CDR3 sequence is CASSRVSNQPQHF. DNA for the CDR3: TGTGCCAGCAGTCGGGTCTCGAACCAGCCCCAGCATTTT.

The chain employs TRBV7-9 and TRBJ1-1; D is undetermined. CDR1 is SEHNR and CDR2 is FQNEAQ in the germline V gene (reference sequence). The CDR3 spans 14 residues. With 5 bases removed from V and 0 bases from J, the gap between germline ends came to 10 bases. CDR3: CASSIPQMNTEAFF. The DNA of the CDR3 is TGTGCCAGCAGCATACCACAGATGAACACTGAAGCTTTCTTT.